A selection of T cell receptor beta chains follows, all from one sample in a study of T cells in Graves' hyperthyroidism and ophthalmopathy. MiXCR was run by TCRdb on the multiplex PCR reads, yielding one entry per CDR3 protein. The sample has around 300,000 distinct CDR3 sequences, roughly 20% seen once. Source material: blood. These receptors were collected from a man aged 30-40 years with Graves' ophthalmopathy. Each CDR3 is given with its conserved first and last residue. Fields, in order: clone size, D gene, V gene, J gene, CDR3 protein, CDR3 DNA. D genes are given only for firm matches. Rows may omit the clone size; those that give it use once, few, many or a size class.

clone size: few; D gene: TRBD2; V gene: TRBV6-1; J gene: TRBJ2-3; CDR3 protein: CASSELGGGLRSTDTQYF; CDR3 DNA: TGTGCCAGCAGTGAACTCGGGGGGGGACTACGTTCCACAGATACGCAGTATTTT
clone size: few; D gene: TRBD1; V gene: TRBV19; J gene: TRBJ1-4; CDR3 protein: CASSNPLGTVSGKLFF; CDR3 DNA: TGTGCCAGTAGTAACCCCCTCGGGACAGTGTCAGGAAAACTGTTTTTT
clone size: NA; D gene: NA; V gene: TRBV6-2/TRBV6-3; J gene: TRBJ2-3; CDR3 protein: CASARDLTGTDTQYF; CDR3 DNA: TGTGCCAGCGCTCGGGACCTTACGGGCACAGATACGCAGTATTTT
clone size: few; D gene: TRBD1; V gene: TRBV6-1; J gene: TRBJ2-1; CDR3 protein: CASRAGTGNWNEQFF; CDR3 DNA: TGTGCCAGCAGAGCCGGGACAGGGAATTGGAATGAGCAGTTCTTC
clone size: NA; D gene: TRBD2; V gene: TRBV6-1; J gene: TRBJ2-1; CDR3 protein: CASRLGLASNNEQFF; CDR3 DNA: TGTGCCAGCCGACTGGGACTAGCCAGCAACAATGAGCAGTTCTTC
clone size: many; D gene: NA; V gene: TRBV28; J gene: TRBJ1-2; CDR3 protein: CASSLGGRRADYGYTF; CDR3 DNA: TGTGCCAGCAGTTTAGGTGGGCGGAGGGCGGACTATGGCTACACCTTC
clone size: NA; D gene: NA; V gene: TRBV27; J gene: TRBJ2-3; CDR3 protein: CASSEARGGTDTQYF; CDR3 DNA: TGTGCCAGCAGCGAAGCCCGGGGTGGCACAGATACGCAGTATTTT
clone size: many; D gene: NA; V gene: TRBV18; J gene: TRBJ2-7; CDR3 protein: CASSPPAIHEQYF; CDR3 DNA: TGTGCCAGCTCACCACCGGCTATCCACGAGCAGTACTTC
clone size: many; D gene: TRBD1; V gene: TRBV7-8; J gene: TRBJ2-7; CDR3 protein: CASSFIVEGASEQYF; CDR3 DNA: TGTGCCAGCAGCTTCATAGTCGAGGGGGCGAGCGAGCAGTACTTC
clone size: NA; D gene: TRBD2; V gene: TRBV7-9; J gene: TRBJ2-2; CDR3 protein: CASSPGTSGMGELFF; CDR3 DNA: TGTGCCAGCAGCCCAGGGACTAGTGGAATGGGGGAGCTGTTTTTT
clone size: NA; D gene: TRBD2; V gene: TRBV20-1; J gene: TRBJ2-3; CDR3 protein: CSATPSSGNFKDTQYF; CDR3 DNA: TGCAGTGCTACCCCCTCTAGCGGGAATTTTAAAGATACGCAGTATTTT
clone size: few; D gene: NA; V gene: TRBV20-1; J gene: TRBJ2-7; CDR3 protein: CSARLSGKGYEQYF; CDR3 DNA: TGCAGTGCTAGATTGTCAGGAAAAGGCTACGAGCAGTACTTC
clone size: few; D gene: NA; V gene: TRBV13; J gene: TRBJ1-6; CDR3 protein: CAISIKAGSPLHF; CDR3 DNA: TGTGCCATCAGCATAAAGGCCGGTTCACCCCTCCACTTT
clone size: few; D gene: NA; V gene: TRBV20-1; J gene: TRBJ1-4; CDR3 protein: CSARDKESSRRLFF; CDR3 DNA: TGCAGTGCTAGAGATAAAGAGAGTAGTAGGCGACTGTTTTTT
clone size: many; D gene: TRBD2; V gene: TRBV11-2; J gene: TRBJ2-7; CDR3 protein: CASSKTSGRYEQYF; CDR3 DNA: TGTGCCAGCAGCAAGACTAGCGGGAGATACGAGCAGTACTTC
clone size: few; D gene: NA; V gene: TRBV28; J gene: TRBJ1-3; CDR3 protein: CASSSQGRSSGNTIYF; CDR3 DNA: TGTGCCAGCAGTTCTCAAGGACGGAGCTCTGGAAACACCATATATTTT
clone size: many; D gene: NA; V gene: TRBV12-3/TRBV12-4; J gene: TRBJ1-3; CDR3 protein: CASSLVGNTIYF; CDR3 DNA: TGTGCCAGCAGTTTAGTTGGAAACACCATATATTTT
clone size: many; D gene: TRBD2; V gene: TRBV28; J gene: TRBJ2-3; CDR3 protein: CASMRGLAGEGSTDTQYF; CDR3 DNA: TGTGCCAGCATGCGCGGGCTAGCGGGAGAGGGTAGCACAGATACGCAGTATTTT
clone size: few; D gene: TRBD2; V gene: TRBV19; J gene: TRBJ2-7; CDR3 protein: CASSTLLRLASDSSYEQYF; CDR3 DNA: TGTGCCAGTAGTACCCTCCTCAGACTAGCGTCAGATAGCTCCTACGAGCAGTACTTC
clone size: NA; D gene: TRBD2; V gene: TRBV6-9; J gene: TRBJ2-3; CDR3 protein: CASSLAGTSGTGGTDTQYF; CDR3 DNA: TGTGCCAGCAGTTTGGCCGGGACTAGCGGGACCGGGGGCACAGATACGCAGTATTTT
clone size: NA; D gene: NA; V gene: TRBV9; J gene: TRBJ2-4; CDR3 protein: CASSVGPGDQNIQYF; CDR3 DNA: TGTGCCAGCAGCGTAGGCCCAGGGGATCAAAACATTCAGTACTTC
clone size: NA; D gene: NA; V gene: TRBV6-1; J gene: TRBJ1-4; CDR3 protein: CASGSRATNEKLFF; CDR3 DNA: TGTGCCAGCGGATCACGTGCAACTAATGAAAAACTGTTTTTT
clone size: NA; D gene: TRBD2; V gene: TRBV2; J gene: TRBJ2-1; CDR3 protein: CASRSGTSGRATTSYNEQFF; CDR3 DNA: TGTGCCAGCAGGTCCGGGACTAGCGGGAGGGCGACGACCTCCTACAATGAGCAGTTCTTC
clone size: few; D gene: NA; V gene: TRBV24-1; J gene: TRBJ2-3; CDR3 protein: CATGDTTDTQYF; CDR3 DNA: TGTGCCACCGGGGACACCACAGATACGCAGTATTTT
clone size: many; D gene: TRBD1; V gene: TRBV11-3; J gene: TRBJ1-1; CDR3 protein: CASSYRGGTEAFF; CDR3 DNA: TGTGCCAGCAGCTACAGGGGAGGCACTGAAGCTTTCTTT
clone size: NA; D gene: TRBD1; V gene: TRBV12-5; J gene: TRBJ1-5; CDR3 protein: CASGFYLGQGTRQPQHF; CDR3 DNA: TGTGCTAGTGGTTTTTACTTAGGACAGGGGACACGTCAGCCCCAGCATTTT
clone size: NA; D gene: TRBD2; V gene: TRBV15; J gene: TRBJ2-2; CDR3 protein: CATSRGLAGKGGTGELFF; CDR3 DNA: TGTGCCACCAGCAGAGGACTAGCGGGAAAAGGGGGCACCGGGGAGCTGTTTTTT
clone size: many; D gene: TRBD2; V gene: TRBV2; J gene: TRBJ2-7; CDR3 protein: CASSERRESYEQYF; CDR3 DNA: TGTGCCAGCAGTGAGAGGCGGGAGAGCTACGAGCAGTACTTC
clone size: NA; D gene: NA; V gene: TRBV28; J gene: TRBJ1-5; CDR3 protein: CASINYSADQPQHF; CDR3 DNA: TGTGCCTCTATTAATTACTCCGCGGATCAGCCCCAGCATTTT
clone size: many; D gene: TRBD1; V gene: TRBV7-9; J gene: TRBJ2-7; CDR3 protein: CASSPQAGTGGYEQYF; CDR3 DNA: TGTGCCAGCAGCCCCCAGGCCGGGACAGGGGGTTACGAGCAGTACTTC
clone size: few; D gene: TRBD1; V gene: TRBV5-1; J gene: TRBJ1-3; CDR3 protein: CASSQQGDSGNTIYF; CDR3 DNA: TGCGCCAGCAGCCAACAGGGGGACTCTGGAAACACCATATATTTT
clone size: NA; D gene: TRBD1; V gene: TRBV14; J gene: TRBJ1-6; CDR3 protein: CASSQTGTGVNSPLHF; CDR3 DNA: TGTGCCAGCAGCCAGACCGGGACAGGGGTGAATTCACCCCTCCACTTT
clone size: many; D gene: NA; V gene: TRBV11-2; J gene: TRBJ2-1; CDR3 protein: CASSLEVGFNNEQFF; CDR3 DNA: TGTGCCAGCAGCTTAGAGGTGGGATTTAACAATGAGCAGTTCTTC
clone size: many; D gene: NA; V gene: TRBV7-2; J gene: TRBJ2-1; CDR3 protein: CASSLGGTGDNEQFF; CDR3 DNA: TGTGCCAGCAGCTTAGGCGGGACCGGCGACAATGAGCAGTTCTTC
clone size: NA; D gene: NA; V gene: TRBV11-1; J gene: TRBJ2-1; CDR3 protein: CASSPGQMEQFF; CDR3 DNA: TGTGCCAGCAGCCCCGGACAGATGGAGCAGTTCTTC
clone size: many; D gene: NA; V gene: TRBV5-5; J gene: TRBJ2-5; CDR3 protein: CASSLGGWETQYF; CDR3 DNA: TGTGCCAGCAGCTTGGGGGGCTGGGAGACCCAGTACTTC
clone size: many; D gene: TRBD1; V gene: TRBV11-2; J gene: TRBJ1-1; CDR3 protein: CASSLGQGALNTEAFF; CDR3 DNA: TGTGCCAGCAGCTTAGGACAGGGGGCCCTGAACACTGAAGCTTTCTTT
clone size: NA; D gene: NA; V gene: TRBV7-8; J gene: TRBJ1-5; CDR3 protein: CASSNRVGNQPRHF; CDR3 DNA: TGTGCCAGCAGCAACAGGGTGGGGAATCAGCCCCGGCATTTT
clone size: many; D gene: NA; V gene: TRBV12-3/TRBV12-4; J gene: TRBJ2-7; CDR3 protein: CASSFRQHSEQYF; CDR3 DNA: TGTGCCAGCAGTTTTCGCCAGCATTCCGAGCAGTACTTC
clone size: NA; D gene: TRBD1; V gene: TRBV11-3; J gene: TRBJ2-7; CDR3 protein: CASSLVWGTGAGYEQYF; CDR3 DNA: TGTGCCAGCAGCTTAGTCTGGGGGACAGGGGCTGGCTACGAGCAGTACTTC
clone size: NA; D gene: TRBD2; V gene: TRBV7-8; J gene: TRBJ2-2; CDR3 protein: CASSFEPAGAPTGELFF; CDR3 DNA: TGTGCCAGCAGCTTCGAACCGGCGGGAGCACCGACCGGGGAGCTGTTTTTT
clone size: many; D gene: TRBD1; V gene: TRBV7-9; J gene: TRBJ2-3; CDR3 protein: CASSSNRGGDTQYF; CDR3 DNA: TGTGCCAGCAGCTCAAACAGGGGTGGCGATACGCAGTATTTT
clone size: few; D gene: NA; V gene: TRBV5-5; J gene: TRBJ2-3; CDR3 protein: CASKSGSTDTQYF; CDR3 DNA: TGTGCCAGCAAGAGCGGGAGCACAGATACGCAGTATTTT
clone size: NA; D gene: NA; V gene: TRBV14; J gene: TRBJ2-7; CDR3 protein: CASSQETEYEQYF; CDR3 DNA: TGTGCCAGCAGCCAAGAGACGGAGTACGAGCAGTACTTC
clone size: many; D gene: TRBD1; V gene: TRBV28; J gene: TRBJ2-5; CDR3 protein: CASSLLGTGDQETQYF; CDR3 DNA: TGTGCCAGCAGTCTCCTAGGGACAGGAGACCAAGAGACCCAGTACTTC